What follows are 6 T cell receptor beta chains derived from one specimen sequenced in a study of CD8 T cells in Susac syndrome. A quantity of 0.5 to 1 ug RNA underwent reverse transcription using random hexamers. Each CDR3 protein is one row after TCRdb ran MiXCR on the immunoSEQ multiplex PCR reads. The sample consists of fewer than 140,000 distinct CDR3 sequences, approximately 93% of them appearing once. Input material: CD8+ T cells from PBMCs. The receptors were gathered from a human donor with Susac syndrome.

The chain employs TRBV27 and TRBJ1-6, with D uncertain. The CDR3 spans 13 residues. In germline, CDR1 is MNHEY, CDR2 SMNVEV (reference sequence). V gave up 4 bases and J gave up 10 bases, with 11 bases separating them. The CDR3 DNA reads TGTGCCAGCAGTTATGTTCCCAGGTCACCCCTCCACTTT. This encodes CASSYVPRSPLHF.

The chain joins TRBV5-8 to TRBJ1-1, with no clear D. V was trimmed by 0 bases and J by 8 bases, leaving 5 bases between them. Germline CDR1 SGHTS, CDR2 YDEGEE. This CDR3 has 11 residues. CDR3 loop: CASSLAIEAFF. In DNA form, the CDR3 reads TGTGCCAGCAGCTTGGCGATCGAAGCTTTCTTT.

The J gene is TRBJ1-6, the V gene TRBV7-3; D not resolved. The germline CDR1 and CDR2 sequences are SGHTA and FQGTGA. Trimming cost V 2 bases and J 6 bases, with 5 bases left between them. There are 13 residues in the CDR3. This chain's CDR3 is CASSLEVNSPLHF. DNA for the CDR3: TGTGCCAGCAGCTTAGAGGTTAATTCACCCCTCCACTTT.

Only one count was recorded for this clonotype. The gene calls are TRBV5-1 and TRBJ1-2, with 7 bases fitting TRBD1. This CDR3 has 13 residues. The germline gives CDR1 SGHRS, CDR2 YFSETQ. With 6 bases clipped from V and 6 bases from J, the junction kept 8 bases outside the gene matches. The CDR3, as DNA: TGCGCCAGCATGGGTGGGACAGAGAATGGCTACACCTTC. It encodes CASMGGTENGYTF.

Here the CDR3 DNA reads TGTGCCACCAGTCAGGGTCGTACCTACGAGCAGTACTTC. Translation: CATSQGRTYEQYF. The chain joins TRBV15 to TRBJ2-7; TRBD1 might be the D (5 bases). CDR3 length: 13 residues. Germline V gives CDR1 LNHNV, CDR2 YYDKDF (reference sequence). V lost 6 bases, J lost 2 bases, and 11 bases lay in between.

The gene calls are TRBV7-9 and TRBJ2-2, with D possibly TRBD2 on 5 matching bases. The CDR3 runs to 12 residues. The germline V gene has CDR1 SEHNR and CDR2 FQNEAQ (reference sequence). The CDR3 nucleotides are TGTGGACGCGGGCCGAACACCGGGGAGCTGTTTTTT. Translating gives CGRGPNTGELFF. Using reference TRBV7-9 and TRBJ2-2 for the parts outside the CDR3, the full variable domain is DTGVSQNPRHKITKRGQNVTFRCDPISEHNRLYWYRQTLGQGPEFLTYFQNEAQLEKSRLLSDRFSAERPKGSFSTLEIQRTEQGDSAMYLCGRGPNTGELFFGEGSRLTVL.